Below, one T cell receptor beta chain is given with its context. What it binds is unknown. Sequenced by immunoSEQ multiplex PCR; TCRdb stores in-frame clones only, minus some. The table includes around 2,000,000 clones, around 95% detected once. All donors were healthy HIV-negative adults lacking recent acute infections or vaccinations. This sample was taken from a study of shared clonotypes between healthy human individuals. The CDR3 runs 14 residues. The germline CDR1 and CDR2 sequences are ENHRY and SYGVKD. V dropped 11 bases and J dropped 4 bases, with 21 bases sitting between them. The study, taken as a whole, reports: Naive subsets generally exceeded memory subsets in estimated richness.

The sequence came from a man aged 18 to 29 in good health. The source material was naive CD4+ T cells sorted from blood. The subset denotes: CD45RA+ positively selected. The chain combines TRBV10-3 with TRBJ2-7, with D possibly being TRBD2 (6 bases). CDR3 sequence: CAAAETGLLYEQYF. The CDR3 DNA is TGTGCCGCGGCGGAAACGGGACTCCTATACGAGCAGTACTTC.